Sequencing of this T cell receptor (beta chain) was carried out in a study of CD8 T cells in Susac syndrome. Across the whole study: Within the group of sequenced Susac syndrome patients, roughly six had active disease and 8 or 9 were in remission.

When the RNA was reverse transcribed, random hexamers were used with an input of roughly 0.45 to 1 ug. MiXCR, run by TCRdb on the immunoSEQ multiplex PCR reads, gives a single entry per CDR3 protein. The repertoire has about 180,000 distinct CDR3 sequences, over 90% of them found once; the top ten carry 0.095% to 0.1%. Definite or probable Susac syndrome was diagnosed using recently defined diagnostic criteria. The CDR3 length is 16 residues. The germline V gene has CDR1 DFQATT and CDR2 SNEGSKA (reference sequence). Trimming cost V 0 bases and J 6 bases; bases outside gene matches: 9. The sequenced material came from CD4+ T cells from PBMCs. The rearrangement uses TRBV20-1 and TRBJ1-5, with 9 bases identical to TRBD1. The receptor was derived from a human donor with Susac syndrome. CDR3 residues: CSARDPGQGVGQPQHF. Here the CDR3 DNA reads TGCAGTGCTAGAGACCCGGGACAGGGAGTAGGTCAGCCCCAGCATTTT.